Following are 21 T cell receptor beta chains from one sample sequenced in a study of shared T cell receptors in the human thymus. Sequenced by immunoSEQ multiplex PCR; TCRdb stores in-frame clones only, minus some. The sample records roughly 500,000 clones, approximately 80% being singletons. These data are also associated with another study on human thymus T cells.

Sequenced input: thymocytes. These receptors were taken from a boy in the first two years of life with a congenital heart defect.

The chain is built from TRBV11-2 and TRBJ2-7; a weak D match, TRBD2 (5 bases). V was cut by 2 bases and J by 6 bases, with 11 bases left in between. The CDR3 contains 13 residues. The germline V gene has CDR1 SGHAT and CDR2 FQNNGV. The CDR3 is CASSLSRAGEQYF. The CDR3 nucleotides read TGTGCCAGCAGCTTATCCCGGGCGGGCGAGCAGTACTTC.

The rearrangement uses TRBV19 and TRBJ2-2; D possibly corresponds to TRBD1 (5 bases). The germline gives CDR1 LNHDA, CDR2 SQIVND (reference sequence). This CDR3 spans 16 amino acids. V lost 3 bases and J lost 0, with 11 bases in between. The CDR3 coding sequence is TGTGCCAGTAGTATCCACAGGACCCCGAACACCGGGGAGCTGTTTTTT. This gives the protein CASSIHRTPNTGELFF.

V usage is TRBV14 and J usage is TRBJ2-1; 8 bases line up with TRBD2. This CDR3 spans 17 amino acids. V lost 1 base, J lost 0 bases, and 5 bases stayed unmatched. Germline CDR1 SGHDN, CDR2 FVKESK. The CDR3 spells CASSQVRREGSYNEQFF. DNA for the CDR3: TGTGCCAGCAGCCAAGTTCGCCGGGAGGGCTCCTACAATGAGCAGTTCTTC.

This chain connects TRBV11-2 to TRBJ2-1; 7 bases agree with TRBD1. The germline V gene encodes CDR1 SGHAT and CDR2 FQNNGV. The CDR3 is 16 residues long. Losses at the gene ends were 0 bases for V and 0 bases for J; bases not matched to a gene: 2. Written as DNA, the CDR3 is TGTGCCAGCAGCTTAGAGGACAGGAGCTCCTACAATGAGCAGTTCTTC. This sequence encodes CASSLEDRSSYNEQFF.

The V and J genes are TRBV27 and TRBJ2-1, with 9 bases fitting TRBD2. The germline CDR1 and CDR2 sequences are MNHEY and SMNVEV (reference sequence). The CDR3 is made up of 20 amino acids. Trimming took 5 bases from V and 0 from J; bases not matched to a gene: 17. The CDR3 region has the DNA TGTGCCAGCAGTCTCTGGATGGCGGGAGGGACCCCTTCCTCCTACAATGAGCAGTTCTTC. It encodes CASSLWMAGGTPSSYNEQFF.

J is TRBJ2-3 and V is TRBV9; 8 bases fit TRBD1. CDR1 is SGDLS, CDR2 YYNGEE, per germline. J lost 5 bases, V lost 4 bases, and 6 bases had no gene match. The CDR3 has 14 residues. The CDR3 coding sequence is TGTGCCAGCAGCTCCGGACAGGGCGGAGATACGCAGTATTTT. It yields the protein CASSSGQGGDTQYF.

The chain carries TRBV6-6 and TRBJ2-7; 11 nucleotides match TRBD2. The germline V gene encodes CDR1 MNHNY and CDR2 SVGAGI (reference sequence). The J segment lost 6 bases and the V segment lost 5 bases, leaving 9 bases of the junction unmatched. The CDR3 has 15 amino acids. CDR3 protein: CASSPGLAADFEQYF. CDR3 in DNA: TGTGCCAGCAGTCCGGGACTAGCGGCAGATTTCGAGCAGTACTTC.

Worth noting for this clone: One junction end disagrees with the germline gene, perhaps due to a read error. The gene calls are TRBV13 and TRBJ1-2, with 7 bases identical to TRBD1. The CDR3 is 15 amino acids. The germline V gene encodes CDR1 PRHDT and CDR2 FYEKMQ (reference sequence). The CDR3 DNA follows: TGTGCCAGCAGCCTAGGAGGGACAGTTCGCTATGGCTACACCTTC. Translating it yields CASSLGGTVRYGYTF.

The genes are TRBV7-2 and TRBJ2-1; 8 nucleotides match TRBD2. The ends lost 2 bases at V and 5 bases at J; junction bases unmatched: 5. Germline V lookup: CDR1 SGHTA, CDR2 FQGNSA. The CDR3 has 15 amino acids. For the CDR3, the DNA is TGTGCCAGCAGCTTACGGACTAGCTCAGACAATGAGCAGTTCTTC. Its translation is CASSLRTSSDNEQFF.

The rearrangement links TRBV27 to TRBJ2-1, with 10 bases that match TRBD2. There are 12 residues in the CDR3. Unmatched junction bases numbered 3, after V lost 6 bases and J lost 10 bases. CDR1 and CDR2 from the germline V gene are MNHEY and SMNVEV (reference sequence). The CDR3 nucleotides are TGTGCCAGCAGGCTAGCGGGAGAGGAGCAGTTCTTC. Translating gives CASRLAGEEQFF.

In its sample, this clone was seen a few times. The rearrangement links TRBV10-3 to TRBJ2-3, with a tentative D call TRBD2 (5 bases). The V end was cut by 0 bases, the J end by 0 bases, with 10 bases between. The CDR3 covers 16 residues. Germline assignment: CDR1 ENHRY and CDR2 SYGVKD. The CDR3 DNA reads as TGTGCCATCAGTGAGTCGCCTAGCCTCAGCACAGATACGCAGTATTTT. Amino acid sequence: CAISESPSLSTDTQYF.

This chain links TRBV7-9 with TRBJ2-1, with TRBD1 matching over 10 bases. CDR1 and CDR2 (germline): SEHNR, FQNEAQ (reference sequence). The CDR3 is made up of 16 amino acids. V was pared by 4 bases and J by 7 bases, with 10 bases of the junction left unmatched. The CDR3: CASSSQDRDRGNEQFF. In DNA, the CDR3 is TGTGCCAGCAGCTCACAAGACCGGGACAGGGGTAATGAGCAGTTCTTC.

J is TRBJ2-1 and V is TRBV28; 7 positions agree with TRBD1. The J segment lost 8 bases and the V segment lost 8 bases, leaving 18 bases of the junction unmatched. The CDR3 has 16 residues. CDR1 is MDHEN, CDR2 SYDVKM, per germline. This chain's CDR3 is CASRHLRGNSFDEQFF. Here the CDR3 DNA reads TGTGCCAGCCGACACCTCAGGGGGAATTCGTTCGATGAGCAGTTCTTC. The full variable domain, in which reference TRBV28 and TRBJ2-1 provide the parts outside the CDR3, is DVKVTQSSRYLVKRTGEKVFLECVQDMDHENMFWYRQDPGLGLRLIYFSYDVKMKEKGDIPEGYSVSREKKERFSLILESASTNQTSMYLCASRHLRGNSFDEQFFGPGTRLTVL.

This sequence joins TRBV29-1 and TRBJ2-1; 8 bases are a match to TRBD1. Trimming at V came to 3 bases and at J to 1 base, leaving 17 bases not matched to a gene. CDR3 length equals 19 residues. Germline V gives CDR1 SQVTM, CDR2 ANQGSEA. The CDR3 nucleotides are TGCAGCGTTGACAGGGGAAGGACAGGGTGGAGACGATCCTACAATGAGCAGTTCTTC. Encoded protein: CSVDRGRTGWRRSYNEQFF.

The chain recombines TRBV4-2 with TRBJ2-1; TRBD2 matches at 11 bases. Per the germline V gene, CDR1 is LGHNA and CDR2 is YNFKEQ. Trimming removed 4 bases from V and 3 bases from J; junction bases left unmatched: 5. The CDR3 consists of 16 residues. CDR3 sequence reads: CASSLGTSGDYNEQFF. CDR3 nucleotides: TGTGCCAGCAGCCTCGGGACTAGCGGAGACTACAATGAGCAGTTCTTC.

This chain connects TRBV7-8 to TRBJ2-7; TRBD2 aligns across 7 bases. The CDR3 is made up of 16 amino acids. Trimming at V came to 5 bases and at J to 0 bases, leaving 10 bases not matched to a gene. The germline V gene encodes CDR1 SGHVS and CDR2 FQNEAQ. CDR3 sequence (DNA): TGTGCCAGCAGCCCTATAAGCGGGACCCTCTCCTACGAGCAGTACTTC. Amino acids: CASSPISGTLSYEQYF.

This clone was counted once. V usage is TRBV7-9 and J usage is TRBJ2-5; the D is unclear. Trimming took off 9 bases at V and 2 bases at J, with 16 bases between the two ends. The CDR3 spans 14 residues. Germline CDR1 SEHNR, CDR2 FQNEAQ (reference sequence). CDR3 DNA: TGTGCCAGTCGCGGCGAGCGTGAACAAGAGACCCAGTACTTC. Translating it yields CASRGEREQETQYF.

The V and J genes are TRBV19 and TRBJ2-3, with 7 bases matching TRBD1. The CDR3 runs to 15 residues. J gave up 3 bases and V 4 bases, and 7 bases lay outside the gene matches. Germline lookup yields CDR1 LNHDA and CDR2 SQIVND (reference sequence). The CDR3 DNA sequence: TGTGCCAGTAGTACCGGGACAGTAGGAACAGATACGCAGTATTTT. Protein: CASSTGTVGTDTQYF.

This clone was seen a single time. V and J are TRBV7-2 and TRBJ2-7; weak D call: TRBD2 (7 bases). Germline V lookup: CDR1 SGHTA, CDR2 FQGNSA. CDR3 length: 13 amino acids. The V gene lost 5 bases and the J gene lost 5 bases, with 13 bases spanning the gap. The CDR3 nucleotides read TGTGCCAGCAGCCCGCCGGGGGGCCACGAGCAGTACTTC. It codes for CASSPPGGHEQYF.

The chain couples TRBV4-3 to TRBJ2-7; D is possibly TRBD2 (6 bases). The CDR3 totals 15 residues. V lost 4 bases to trimming and J lost 0 bases, with 13 bases between them. Germline CDR1 reads LGHNA; CDR2 reads YSLEER. The CDR3 is CASSPQPTSSYEQYF. The CDR3 nucleotides are TGCGCCAGCAGCCCCCAACCGACTAGCTCCTACGAGCAGTACTTC.

This chain uses TRBV11-3 with TRBJ1-2, with TRBD1 matching over 7 bases. This CDR3 region has 14 residues. CDR1 and CDR2 from the germline V gene are SGHNT and YENEEA. Trimming at V came to 5 bases and at J to 1 base, leaving 4 bases not matched to a gene. The CDR3 loop reads CASSPTGRNYGYTF. The DNA of the CDR3 is TGTGCCAGCAGCCCGACAGGGCGTAACTATGGCTACACCTTC.